The next 12 T cell receptor beta chains were all read from a single sample in a study of Graves' ophthalmopathy and Graves' hyperthyroidism. Amplification of TCR beta CDR3 regions used RNA transcripts. HTBI primers were used in a first-round RT-PCR, which preceded a second-round multiplex PCR. TCRdb fed the multiplex PCR reads into MiXCR, producing one record per CDR3 protein. This table has almost 750,000 distinct CDR3 sequences, roughly 40% appearing once. Material: peripheral blood. The receptor source for this set is an adult man with Graves' ophthalmopathy.

The J gene is TRBJ2-3, the V gene TRBV10-3, with D unclear. This CDR3 is built from 15 residues. Germline V gene lookup returns CDR1 ENHRY and CDR2 SYGVKD. V was clipped by 6 bases and J by 2 bases, with 15 bases between them. The CDR3 loop is CAISTLSATTDTQYF. The CDR3 coding sequence is TGTGCCATCAGCACTTTAAGCGCCACCACAGATACGCAGTATTTT.

Many counts were recorded for this clonotype. J is TRBJ2-7 and V is TRBV29-1, with TRBD1 matching over 8 bases. This CDR3 contains 14 residues. Trimming cost V 2 bases and J 4 bases; bases outside gene matches: 7. Germline V gene data show CDR1 as SQVTM and CDR2 as ANQGSEA. The CDR3 DNA sequence: TGCAGCGTTGAATGGGCGACAGGGGCGTACGAGCAGTACTTC. It encodes CSVEWATGAYEQYF.

CDR3 sequence: CASSLAAGVAGELFF. In DNA form, the CDR3 reads TGTGCCAGCAGCCTCGCAGCGGGAGTTGCCGGGGAGCTGTTTTTT. This sequence joins TRBV7-9 and TRBJ2-2; 8 bases are a match to TRBD2. This CDR3 contains 15 residues. The germline V gene encodes CDR1 SEHNR and CDR2 FQNEAQ (reference sequence). The trim removed 5 bases at V and 6 bases at J, leaving 8 bases unmatched.

The chain uses TRBV20-1 and TRBJ2-7; TRBD1 matches at 7 bases. CDR3 length: 13 amino acids. The V segment lost 3 bases and the J segment 5 bases; nucleotides outside the gene matches: 7. Germline CDR1 is DFQATT and CDR2 is SNEGSKA (reference sequence). CDR3 sequence: CSASHRGINEQYF. DNA for the CDR3: TGCAGTGCTAGCCACAGGGGTATCAACGAGCAGTACTTC.

Many counts were recorded for this clonotype. The chain recombines TRBV7-2 with TRBJ2-5, with unresolved D. CDR3 size: 14 residues. Between the trimmed V and J ends, which lost 1 base and 4 bases, there was a span of 10 bases. CDR1 and CDR2 from the germline V gene are SGHTA and FQGNSA. The chain's CDR3 is CASSLVSRSETQYF. The CDR3 DNA is TGTGCCAGCAGCTTAGTATCCAGGTCAGAGACCCAGTACTTC. Filled out from reference TRBV7-2 and TRBJ2-5, the complete variable domain reads GAGVSQSPSNKVTEKGKDVELRCDPISGHTALYWYRQSLGQGLEFLIYFQGNSAPDKSGLPSDRFSAERTGGSVSTLTIQRTQQEDSAVYLCASSLVSRSETQYFGPGTRLLVL.

This clonotype has at least ten counts. V and J are TRBV7-9 and TRBJ2-5; D remains unclear. Germline CDR1 reads SEHNR; CDR2 reads FQNEAQ (reference sequence). CDR3 length: 13 residues. Trimming shortened V by 6 bases and J by 1 base, and 9 bases separated the two germline ends. CDR3 amino acids: CASSRWVQETQYF. The CDR3 nucleotides read TGTGCCAGCAGTCGGTGGGTCCAAGAGACCCAGTACTTC.

For this clonotype: As the CDR3 is not closed by the conserved phenylalanine or tryptophan, this likely results from a read error. The rearrangement joins TRBV25-1 to TRBJ2-5; 7 bases map to TRBD1. CDR3 length equals 13 residues. V lost 8 bases and J lost 1; bases outside the gene matches: 4. Germline V lookup: CDR1 MGHDK, CDR2 SYGVNS. CDR3 coding DNA: TGTGCCAGCGGGGACAGCTTCCAAGAGACCCAGTACCTC. Translating gives CASGDSFQETQYL.

This sequence joins TRBV15 and TRBJ1-2, with 7 bases lining up with TRBD1. Germline V gene data show CDR1 as LNHNV and CDR2 as YYDKDF (reference sequence). The V and J ends lost 3 bases and 4 bases, in that order; junction bases with no gene match: 8. This CDR3 is 15 amino acids long. As DNA, the CDR3 is TGTGCCACCAGCAGTGATTATGGGACAGCCTATGGCTACACCTTC. Translated, it gives CATSSDYGTAYGYTF. The whole variable domain, filled in from reference TRBV15 and TRBJ1-2, reads DAMVIQNPRYQVTQFGKPVTLSCSQTLNHNVMYWYQQKSSQAPKLLFHYYDKDFNNEADTPDNFQSRRPNTSFCFLDIRSPGLGDTAMYLCATSSDYGTAYGYTFGSGTRLTVV.

This rearrangement joins TRBV15 to TRBJ2-7; perhaps TRBD1 as D (5 bases). This CDR3 has 13 amino acids. Germline CDR1 LNHNV, CDR2 YYDKDF (reference sequence). V was trimmed by 4 bases and J by 5 bases, leaving 12 bases between them. The DNA for the CDR3 is TGTGCCACCAGCACGCACAGGATACACGAGCAGTACTTC. Residues: CATSTHRIHEQYF.

For this clonotype: A much more abundant neighbour one base away suggests this may be a read error. The chain employs TRBV9 and TRBJ1-6; possibly TRBD1 for D (6 bases). The V end was cut by 0 bases, the J end by 8 bases, with 12 bases between. Germline V gene sequence: CDR1 SGDLS, CDR2 YYNGEE. The CDR3 runs to 15 residues. CDR3 nucleotide sequence: TGTGCCAGCAGCGTAGCTTCGGGGGGCTATTCACCCCTCCACTTT. This gives the protein CASSVASGGYSPLHF.

This clonotype turned up a few times. The V and J genes are TRBV9 and TRBJ2-6; 9 bases match TRBD2. After removal of 3 bases from V and 0 bases from J, the junction contained 10 bases not matched to a gene. Per the germline V gene, CDR1 is SGDLS and CDR2 is YYNGEE. The CDR3 loop spans 19 amino acids. The CDR3 sequence is CASSEDSGGAHSGANVLTF. As DNA, the CDR3 is TGTGCCAGCAGCGAGGATAGCGGGGGCGCGCACTCTGGGGCCAACGTCCTGACTTTC.

The rearrangement uses TRBV20-1 and TRBJ1-6, with D possibly being TRBD1 (6 bases). With 4 bases removed from V and 2 bases from J, the gap between germline ends came to 15 bases. The CDR3 spans 16 residues. Germline CDR1 is DFQATT and CDR2 is SNEGSKA (reference sequence). CDR3 in DNA: TGCAGTGCTAACCTGGACAGCATAACCTATAATTCACCCCTCCACTTT. Its translation is CSANLDSITYNSPLHF.